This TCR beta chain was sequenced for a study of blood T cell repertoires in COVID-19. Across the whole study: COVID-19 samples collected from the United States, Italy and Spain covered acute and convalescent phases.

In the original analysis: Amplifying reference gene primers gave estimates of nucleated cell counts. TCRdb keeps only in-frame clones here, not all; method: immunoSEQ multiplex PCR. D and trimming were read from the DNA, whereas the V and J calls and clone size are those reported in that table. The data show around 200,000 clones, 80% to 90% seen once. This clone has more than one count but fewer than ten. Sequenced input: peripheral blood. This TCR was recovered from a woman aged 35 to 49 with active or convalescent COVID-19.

The chain's CDR3 is CASSQQGNGYTF. CDR3 DNA sequence: TGTGCCAGCAGTCAACAGGGAAACGGCTACACCTTC. The V and J genes are TRBV2 and TRBJ1-2, with TRBD1 as a possible D gene (6 bases). CDR1 SNHLY and CDR2 FYNNEI come from the germline V gene. V was pared by 5 bases and J by 8 bases, with 12 bases between. This CDR3 region has 12 residues.